This TCR beta chain appears in the sequencing data of a study of T-cell memory formation after mild COVID-19. TCRdb re-derived calls from the 5' RACE reads in MiXCR, one entry per CDR3 protein. This table has some 300,000 distinct CDR3 sequences, roughly 19% appearing once. V shed 3 bases, J shed 7 bases, and the junction held 4 bases outside the gene matches. This CDR3 region has 14 residues. CDR1 LGHNA and CDR2 YSLEER come from the germline V gene. The sequencing input was PBMCs or a T cell subset sorted from them (not recorded which). The sequence derives from a man aged 18 to 35 who had mild COVID-19 (a few samples of this study predate the infection). Cell type and time point are not known. The rearrangement joins TRBV4-3 to TRBJ2-1; TRBD1 agrees at 9 bases. The CDR3 sequence: CASSHGDRVNEQFF. In nucleotides, the CDR3 is TGCGCCAGCAGCCATGGGGACAGGGTGAATGAGCAGTTCTTC.